This is a list of T cell receptor beta chains from one sample in a study of blood T cells in healthy people across ages. TCRdb re-called the 5' RACE reads through MiXCR, storing one row per CDR3 protein. This table has roughly 1,500,000 distinct CDR3 sequences, approximately 42% appearing once. Sequenced: blood. These receptors were collected from a woman aged 18-30 years in good health. CDR3s include the opening cysteine and the closing phenylalanine or tryptophan. D genes are given only for firm matches. Size tells how often a clone was seen (once, few, many) or the class of an expanded clone, and some rows leave it out.

>-|TRBD1|TRBJ2-7|TRBV10-3
CAISWDRDGEQYF
TGTGCCATCAGTTGGGACAGGGATGGCGAGCAGTACTTC
>-|-|TRBJ1-2|TRBV20-1
CSANWIYGYTF
TGCAGTGCTAATTGGATCTATGGCTACACCTTC
>-|TRBD2|TRBJ2-1|TRBV20-1
CSASTGTSGNNEQFF
TGCAGTGCCTCGACCGGGACTAGCGGGAACAATGAGCAGTTCTTC
>-|-|TRBJ2-7|TRBV10-3
CAIRDWTANSYNEQYF
TGTGCCATCAGAGATTGGACAGCAAATTCCTACAATGAGCAGTACTTC
>once|TRBD2|TRBJ2-1|TRBV5-1
CASRERLAGEYNGQFF
TGCGCCAGCAGAGAAAGACTAGCGGGGGAGTACAATGGGCAGTTCTTC
>-|-|TRBJ2-7|TRBV25-1
CASTGQANYEQYF
TGTGCCAGCACCGGCCAGGCGAACTACGAGCAGTACTTC
>-|-|TRBJ1-5|TRBV27
CASSFSVGNQPQHF
TGTGCCAGCAGTTTTTCGGTAGGCAATCAGCCCCAGCATTTT
>few|-|TRBJ2-3|TRBV7-2
CASSCVPQDTQYF
TGTGCCAGCAGCTGTGTTCCTCAAGATACGCAGTATTTT
>few|-|TRBJ2-3|TRBV11-2
CASSKQADTQYF
TGTGCCAGCAGCAAACAGGCGGATACGCAGTATTTT
>-|-|TRBJ2-7|TRBV6-5
CASSYTRTSAYEQYF
TGCGCCAGCAGTTACACGAGGACATCCGCCTACGAGCAGTACTTC
>-|-|TRBJ2-1|TRBV18
CASSPVKGQVVNEQFF
TGTGCCAGCTCACCGGTAAAGGGCCAGGTAGTAAATGAGCAGTTCTTC
>-|-|TRBJ2-1|TRBV6-1
CASSRVDNSYNEQFF
TGTGCCAGCAGTCGCGTCGATAACTCCTACAATGAGCAGTTCTTC
>few|-|TRBJ1-1|TRBV29-1
CSVEGVGGRAEAFF
TGCAGCGTTGAAGGTGTAGGAGGGAGGGCTGAAGCTTTCTTT
>-|TRBD2|TRBJ2-7|TRBV27
CASSAPFSGSSYEQYF
TGTGCCAGCAGTGCCCCTTTTAGCGGGAGCTCCTACGAGCAGTACTTC